Shown below are 3 T cell receptor beta chains from a single sample sequenced in a study of Ad26.COV2.S vaccination and SARS-CoV-2 variants. The treatment was: some 20 received Ad26.COV2.S at low or high dose, single or two shots; about five received placebo; per-sample allocation not given. Specimen acquisition occurred on day 63 following the initial vaccine or placebo injection. The protocol was immunoSEQ multiplex PCR, while the TCRdb copy is restricted to in-frame clones and leaves out a portion. The table has about 420,000 clones, over 75% seen once. The sample consisted of peripheral blood, taken in a trial of Ad26.COV2.S vaccine versus placebo. These TCRs come from a person between 18 and 59 years old who received the Ad26.COV2.S COVID-19 vaccine or a placebo.

The chain carries TRBV6-4 and TRBJ2-7; D is ambiguous. CDR1 is MRHNA, CDR2 SNTAGT, per germline. Trimming took 10 bases from V and 3 from J, leaving 16 bases between them. This CDR3 spans 13 amino acids. The CDR3 loop reads CAKGPDPDYEQYF. CDR3 DNA: TGTGCCAAAGGCCCTGACCCGGACTACGAGCAGTACTTC.

V usage is TRBV6-2 or TRBV6-3 and J usage is TRBJ1-1, with D possibly being TRBD1 (5 bases). Germline CDR1 and CDR2: MNHEY and SVGEGT. The CDR3 extends over 14 amino acids. V gave up 5 bases and J gave up 4 bases, with 14 bases separating them. CDR3 amino acids: CASSLNGGSTEAFF. The CDR3, as DNA: TGTGCCAGCAGTCTTAACGGGGGAAGCACTGAAGCTTTCTTT.

The V call is TRBV19, the J call TRBJ1-5; 7 nucleotides line up with TRBD1. The ends lost 4 bases at V and 5 bases at J; junction bases unmatched: 8. Germline V gene sequence: CDR1 LNHDA, CDR2 SQIVND (reference sequence). The CDR3 totals 15 residues. CDR3 bases: TGTGCCAGTAGTAATGACCCTACAGGGGATCAGCCCCAGCATTTT. Translating gives CASSNDPTGDQPQHF.